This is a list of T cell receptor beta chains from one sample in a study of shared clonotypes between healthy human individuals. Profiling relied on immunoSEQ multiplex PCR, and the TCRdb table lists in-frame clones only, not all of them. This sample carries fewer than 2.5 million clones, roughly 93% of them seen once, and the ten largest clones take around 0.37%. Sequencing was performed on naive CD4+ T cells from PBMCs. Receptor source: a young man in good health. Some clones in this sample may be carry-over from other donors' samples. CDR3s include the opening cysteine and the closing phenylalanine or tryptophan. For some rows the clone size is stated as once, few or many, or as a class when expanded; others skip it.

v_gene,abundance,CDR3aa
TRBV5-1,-,CASSLVTLAGTAQYF
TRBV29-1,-,CSVGQPGLVVNEQFF
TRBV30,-,CACRDSNYGYTF
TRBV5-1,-,CASSITGDTEAFF
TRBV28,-,CASRKGALGYEQYF
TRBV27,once,CASPSGRNLETQYF
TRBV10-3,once,CAITAGGPDTQYF
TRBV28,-,CASSRTGRRETQYF
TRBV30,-,CAWRGQGNTGELFF
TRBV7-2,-,CASSLGGFQETQYF
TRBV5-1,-,CASTGGIGTGTYEQYF
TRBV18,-,CASSRQGLNYGYTF
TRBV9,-,CASSARGDSGANVLTF
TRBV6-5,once,CASSSRTGGNYGYTF
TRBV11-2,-,CASSLVFGARVYEQYF
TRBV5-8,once,CASSPQRTSGLYEQYF
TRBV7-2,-,CASSPRETQYF